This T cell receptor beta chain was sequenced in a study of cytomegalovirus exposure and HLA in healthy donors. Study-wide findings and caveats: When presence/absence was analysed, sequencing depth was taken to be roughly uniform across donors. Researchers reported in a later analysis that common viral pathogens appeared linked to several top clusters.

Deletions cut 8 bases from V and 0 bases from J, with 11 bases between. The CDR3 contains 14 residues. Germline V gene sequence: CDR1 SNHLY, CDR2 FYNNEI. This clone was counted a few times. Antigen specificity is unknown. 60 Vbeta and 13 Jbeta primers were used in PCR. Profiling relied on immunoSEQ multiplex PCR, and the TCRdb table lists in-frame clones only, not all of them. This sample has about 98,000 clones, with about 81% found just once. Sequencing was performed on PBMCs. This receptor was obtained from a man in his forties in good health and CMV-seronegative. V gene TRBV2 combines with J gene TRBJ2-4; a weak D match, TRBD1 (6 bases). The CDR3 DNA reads TGTGCCAGCTCCCGGGACAAAGCCAAAAACATTCAGTACTTC. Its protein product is CASSRDKAKNIQYF.